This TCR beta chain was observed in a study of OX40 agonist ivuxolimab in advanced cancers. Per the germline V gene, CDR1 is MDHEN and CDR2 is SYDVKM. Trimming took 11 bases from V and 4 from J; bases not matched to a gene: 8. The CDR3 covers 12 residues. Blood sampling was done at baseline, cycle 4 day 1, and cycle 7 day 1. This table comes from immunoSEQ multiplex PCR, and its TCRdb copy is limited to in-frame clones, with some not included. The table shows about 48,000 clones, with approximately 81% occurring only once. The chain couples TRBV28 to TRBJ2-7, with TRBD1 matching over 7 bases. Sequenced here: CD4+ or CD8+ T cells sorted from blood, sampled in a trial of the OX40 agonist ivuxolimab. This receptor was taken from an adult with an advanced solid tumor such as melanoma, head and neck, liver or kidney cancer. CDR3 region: CASTGYRYEQYF. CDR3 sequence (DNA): TGTGCCTCGACAGGGTATCGGTACGAGCAGTACTTC.